These 14 T cell receptor beta chains were sequenced from one sample in a study of Ad26.COV2.S vaccination and SARS-CoV-2 variants. Described treatment: around 19 received Ad26.COV2.S at low or high dose, single or two shots; 5 received placebo; per-sample allocation not given. At day 63 after the first vaccine or placebo injection, samples were drawn. Clones were read by immunoSEQ multiplex PCR, and TCRdb kept only the in-frame ones, dropping some. The table lists approximately 410,000 clones, 92% of them singletons. This specimen consisted of peripheral blood, obtained in a trial of Ad26.COV2.S vaccine versus placebo. The receptors originated from a person between 18 and 65 years old who received the Ad26.COV2.S COVID-19 vaccine or a placebo.

The CDR3 protein is CASSLRGTGYGYTF. The CDR3 nucleotides read TGTGCCAGCAGCTTGCGGGGGACGGGCTATGGCTACACCTTC. The chain couples TRBV5-4 to TRBJ1-2; TRBD1 might be the D (5 bases). Deletions cut 1 base from V and 4 bases from J, with 11 bases between. CDR1 is SGHNT and CDR2 is YYREEE in the germline V gene (reference sequence). The CDR3 sequence is 14 residues long.

The genes are TRBV4-3 and TRBJ2-2, with a possible D match to TRBD2 (5 bases). Per germline, CDR1 LGHNA and CDR2 YSLEER. This CDR3 is built from 16 residues. V lost 1 base to trimming and J lost 7 bases, with 16 bases between them. The CDR3 nucleotides are TGCGCCAGCAGCCAAGCGGAACTAGGAGAAGGCGGGGAGCTGTTTTTT. Residues: CASSQAELGEGGELFF.

The rearrangement links TRBV11-2 to TRBJ2-3; 7 nucleotides align to TRBD2. Per the germline V gene, CDR1 is SGHAT and CDR2 is FQNNGV. There are 16 residues in the CDR3. V gave up 4 bases and J gave up 0 bases; unmatched junction bases: 7. CDR3 sequence reads: CASSSIAGSSTDTQYF. In nucleotides, the CDR3 is TGTGCCAGCAGCTCCATAGCGGGTTCTAGCACAGATACGCAGTATTTT.

This clone was seen a handful of times. Other DNA sequences from this sample encode an identical CDR3 as well. This chain connects TRBV5-1 to TRBJ2-3, with no clear D. Germline CDR1 SGHRS, CDR2 YFSETQ. The length of the CDR3 is 13 residues. The germline V and J ends were trimmed by 1 base and 1 base, with 4 bases remaining between them. This CDR3 is CASSLYGTDTQYF. Written as DNA, the CDR3 is TGCGCCAGCAGCTTGTACGGCACAGATACGCAGTATTTT. Combining the CDR3 with reference TRBV5-1 and TRBJ2-3 gives the whole variable domain KAGVTQTPRYLIKTRGQQVTLSCSPISGHRSVSWYQQTPGQGLQFLFEYFSETQRNKGNFPGRFSGRQFSNSRSEMNVSTLELGDSALYLCASSLYGTDTQYFGPGTRLTVL.

The chain couples TRBV19 to TRBJ2-2, with D maybe TRBD1 (6 bases). Trimming left V 6 bases short and J 0 bases short, with 17 bases between. The CDR3 length is 17 residues. CDR1 is LNHDA and CDR2 is SQIVND in the germline V gene (reference sequence). The CDR3 DNA reads as TGTGCCAGTAGGGTACAGTTTGGGGGCGCGAACACCGGGGAGCTGTTTTTT. Its translation: CASRVQFGGANTGELFF.

V is TRBV7-2 and J is TRBJ2-5, with a tentative D call TRBD2 (6 bases). The ends were cut back, 1 base at V and 7 bases at J, with 16 bases in the middle. The CDR3 runs 15 residues. CDR1 SGHTA and CDR2 FQGNSA come from the germline V gene. The CDR3 here is CASSLGPGSGGTQYF. CDR3 nucleotides: TGTGCCAGCAGCTTAGGACCAGGGTCCGGGGGGACCCAGTACTTC. Full variable domain (rest looked up from reference TRBV7-2 and TRBJ2-5): GAGVSQSPSNKVTEKGKDVELRCDPISGHTALYWYRQSLGQGLEFLIYFQGNSAPDKSGLPSDRFSAERTGGSVSTLTIQRTQQEDSAVYLCASSLGPGSGGTQYFGPGTRLLVL.

Only a few counts were recorded for this clone. The CDR3 DNA is TGTGCCAGTACCCGGGAAATCGCAACTAATGAAAAACTGTTTTTT. Amino acid sequence: CASTREIATNEKLFF. This chain uses TRBV2 with TRBJ1-4; D remains ambiguous. The CDR3 runs 15 residues. Trimming took 9 bases from V and 0 from J, leaving 14 bases between them. Germline V gene data show CDR1 as SNHLY and CDR2 as FYNNEI.

The chain's CDR3 is CASSPNNYGYTF. DNA of the CDR3: TGTGCCAGCAGCCCAAACAATTATGGCTACACCTTC. This chain joins TRBV6-5 and TRBJ1-2; D not resolved. V lost 6 bases and J 5 bases, leaving 10 bases between the germline ends. The length of the CDR3 is 12 residues. CDR1 MNHEY and CDR2 SVGAGI come from the germline V gene.

This sequence joins TRBV5-7 and TRBJ2-7; D is possibly TRBD2 (6 bases). TRBV5-7 belongs to the ORF category, with a function that is uncertain. The CDR3 totals 18 residues. The V end lost 4 bases, the J end lost 5 bases, and 28 bases lay between the germline ends. The CDR3 reads CASSGDYGTPHPGDEQYF. Here the CDR3 DNA reads TGTGCCAGCAGCGGGGATTACGGGACTCCTCACCCGGGCGACGAGCAGTACTTC.

The chain combines TRBV5-1 with TRBJ2-1, with D perhaps TRBD1 (6 bases). Germline CDR1 and CDR2: SGHRS and YFSETQ. The CDR3 extends over 14 amino acids. With 0 bases removed from V and 9 bases from J, the gap between germline ends came to 13 bases. CDR3 in DNA: TGCGCCAGCAGCTTGGTGTCAGGGGTGGGTGAGCAGTTCTTC. Translation: CASSLVSGVGEQFF.

V gene TRBV19 combines with J gene TRBJ2-7; D gene ambiguous. The length of the CDR3 is 12 residues. V lost 8 bases to trimming and J lost 7 bases, with 15 bases between them. Germline V gene data show CDR1 as LNHDA and CDR2 as SQIVND (reference sequence). This CDR3 reads CASSNVGKEQYF. DNA of the CDR3: TGTGCCAGTTCGAATGTGGGGAAAGAGCAGTACTTC.

The CDR3 region has the DNA TGTGCCAGCACGCTGATCACAGGGACCAGCTCCTACAATGAGCAGTTCTTC. It codes for CASTLITGTSSYNEQFF. The chain joins TRBV18 to TRBJ2-1; D is perhaps TRBD1 (6 bases). Looked up from germline, CDR1 is KGHSH and CDR2 is LQKENI. The V end was cut by 8 bases, the J end by 0 bases, with 20 bases between. The CDR3 has 17 residues.

This chain links TRBV6-4 with TRBJ2-1; D remains ambiguous. The CDR3 runs 13 residues. V was cut by 2 bases and J by 3 bases, with 5 bases left in between. Looked up from germline, CDR1 is MRHNA and CDR2 is SNTAGT. CDR3 in amino acids: CASSDPDYNEQFF. The CDR3 DNA sequence: TGTGCCAGCAGTGACCCCGACTACAATGAGCAGTTCTTC.

The rearrangement joins TRBV12-3 or TRBV12-4 to TRBJ1-2, with TRBD1 as a possible D gene (6 bases). The CDR3 is 13 amino acids. With 4 bases removed from V and 5 bases from J, the gap between germline ends came to 11 bases. Written as DNA, the CDR3 is TGTGCCAGCAGTTCCCCAGGGGTTTATGGCTACACCTTC. It encodes CASSSPGVYGYTF.